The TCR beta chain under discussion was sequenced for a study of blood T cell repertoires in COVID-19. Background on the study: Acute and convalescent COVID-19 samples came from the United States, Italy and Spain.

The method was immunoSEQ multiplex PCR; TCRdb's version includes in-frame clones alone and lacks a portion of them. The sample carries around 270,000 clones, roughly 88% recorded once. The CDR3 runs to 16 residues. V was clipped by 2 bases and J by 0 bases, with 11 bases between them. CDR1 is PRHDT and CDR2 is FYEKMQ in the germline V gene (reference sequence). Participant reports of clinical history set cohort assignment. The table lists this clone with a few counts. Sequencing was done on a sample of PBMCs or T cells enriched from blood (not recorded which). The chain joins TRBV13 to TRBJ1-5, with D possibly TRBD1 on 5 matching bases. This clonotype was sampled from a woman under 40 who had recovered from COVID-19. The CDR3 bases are TGTGCCAGCAGCTTATTTCAGGGAGGTAGCAATCAGCCCCAGCATTTT. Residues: CASSLFQGGSNQPQHF.